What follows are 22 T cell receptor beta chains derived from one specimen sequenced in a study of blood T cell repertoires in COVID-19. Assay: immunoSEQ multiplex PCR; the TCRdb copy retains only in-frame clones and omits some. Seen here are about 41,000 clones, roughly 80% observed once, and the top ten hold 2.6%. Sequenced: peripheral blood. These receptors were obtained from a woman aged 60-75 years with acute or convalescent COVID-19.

CDR3 protein: CAISESPGYNYGYTF. CDR3 coding DNA: TGTGCCATCAGTGAGTCTCCCGGTTACAACTATGGCTACACCTTC. The rearrangement joins TRBV10-3 to TRBJ1-2; the D is unclear. The germline gives CDR1 ENHRY, CDR2 SYGVKD. The CDR3 runs 15 residues. With 0 bases removed from V and 2 bases from J, the gap between germline ends came to 10 bases.

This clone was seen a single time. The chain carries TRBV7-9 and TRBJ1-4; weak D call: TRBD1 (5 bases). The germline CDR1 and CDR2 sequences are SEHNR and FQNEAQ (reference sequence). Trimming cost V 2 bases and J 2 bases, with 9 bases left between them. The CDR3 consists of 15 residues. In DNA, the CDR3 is TGTGCCAGCAGCTTAATGGGGCTTACTAATGAAAAACTGTTTTTT. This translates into CASSLMGLTNEKLFF.

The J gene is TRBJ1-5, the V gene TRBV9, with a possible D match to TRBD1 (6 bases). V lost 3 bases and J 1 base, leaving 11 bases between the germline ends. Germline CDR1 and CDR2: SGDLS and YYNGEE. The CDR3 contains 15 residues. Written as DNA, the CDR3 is TGTGCCAGCAGCGCGAGAAGGGGGAGCAATCAGCCCCAGCATTTT. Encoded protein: CASSARRGSNQPQHF.

The CDR3 spells CASSKDTGAGGYTF. CDR3 bases: TGTGCCAGCAGTAAAGACACCGGGGCGGGAGGCTACACCTTC. This chain connects TRBV28 to TRBJ1-2, with D possibly matching TRBD1 (5 bases). V lost 5 bases and J lost 8, with 18 bases in between. Germline values: CDR1 MDHEN, CDR2 SYDVKM. CDR3 length equals 14 residues.

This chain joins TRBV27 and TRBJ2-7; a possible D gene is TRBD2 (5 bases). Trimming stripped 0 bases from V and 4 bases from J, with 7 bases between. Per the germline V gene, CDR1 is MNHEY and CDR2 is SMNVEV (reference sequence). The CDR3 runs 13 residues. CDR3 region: CASSLSSGYEQYF. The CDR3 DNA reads TGTGCCAGCAGTTTATCGTCGGGGTACGAGCAGTACTTC.

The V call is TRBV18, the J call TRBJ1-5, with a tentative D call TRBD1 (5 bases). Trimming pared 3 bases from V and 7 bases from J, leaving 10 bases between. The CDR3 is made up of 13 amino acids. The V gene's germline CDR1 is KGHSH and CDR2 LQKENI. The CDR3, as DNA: TGTGCCAGCTCACCTGGAACAGGACAGCCCCAGCATTTT. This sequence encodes CASSPGTGQPQHF.

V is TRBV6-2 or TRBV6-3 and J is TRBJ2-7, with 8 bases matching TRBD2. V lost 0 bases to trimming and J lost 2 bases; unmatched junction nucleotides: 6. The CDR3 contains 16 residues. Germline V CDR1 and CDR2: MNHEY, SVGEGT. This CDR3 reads CASSYSSGSAPYEQYF. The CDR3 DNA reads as TGTGCCAGCAGTTACTCGAGCGGGAGTGCTCCCTACGAGCAGTACTTC.

CDR3 amino acids: CATRLAGVDTQYF. The CDR3 nucleotides read TGTGCCACAAGACTAGCGGGGGTAGATACGCAGTATTTT. The chain is built from TRBV5-6 and TRBJ2-3, with 12 bases matching TRBD2. Germline CDR1 SGHDT, CDR2 YYEEEE. This CDR3 is 13 amino acids long. The junction had 4 bases not matched to a gene; V was cut back by 9 bases and J by 5 bases.

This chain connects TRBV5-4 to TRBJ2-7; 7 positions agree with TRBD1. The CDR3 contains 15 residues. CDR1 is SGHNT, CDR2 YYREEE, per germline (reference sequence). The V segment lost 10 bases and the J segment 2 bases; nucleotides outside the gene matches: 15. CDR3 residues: CARHTQGESTYEQYF. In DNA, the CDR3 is TGTGCCCGCCACACTCAGGGGGAGTCGACCTACGAGCAGTACTTC.

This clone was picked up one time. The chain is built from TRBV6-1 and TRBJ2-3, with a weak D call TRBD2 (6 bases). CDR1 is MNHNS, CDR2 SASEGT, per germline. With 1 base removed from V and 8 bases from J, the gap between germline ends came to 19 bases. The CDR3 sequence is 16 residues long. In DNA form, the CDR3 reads TGTGCCAGCAGTGAAGTTGGGGCGGGACGTCTTAGTACGCAGTATTTT. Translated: CASSEVGAGRLSTQYF.

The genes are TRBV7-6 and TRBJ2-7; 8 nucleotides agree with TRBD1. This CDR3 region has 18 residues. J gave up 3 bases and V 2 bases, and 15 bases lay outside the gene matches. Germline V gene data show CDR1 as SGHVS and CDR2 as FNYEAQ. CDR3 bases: TGTGCCAGCAGCTTAACAGCTACCGGGACAGGAGGTGACTACGAGCAGTACTTC. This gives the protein CASSLTATGTGGDYEQYF. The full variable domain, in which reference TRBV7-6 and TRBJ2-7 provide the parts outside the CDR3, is GAGVSQSPRYKVTKRGQDVALRCDPISGHVSLYWYRQALGQGPEFLTYFNYEAQQDKSGLPNDRFSAERPEGSISTLTIQRTEQRDSAMYRCASSLTATGTGGDYEQYFGPGTRLTVT.

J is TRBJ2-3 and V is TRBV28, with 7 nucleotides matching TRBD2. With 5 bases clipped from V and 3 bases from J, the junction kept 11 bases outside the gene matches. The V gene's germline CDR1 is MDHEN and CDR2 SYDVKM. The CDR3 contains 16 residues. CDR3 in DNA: TGTGCCAGCAGTCGCATTTTCGGGGGGACGACAGATACGCAGTATTTT. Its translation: CASSRIFGGTTDTQYF.

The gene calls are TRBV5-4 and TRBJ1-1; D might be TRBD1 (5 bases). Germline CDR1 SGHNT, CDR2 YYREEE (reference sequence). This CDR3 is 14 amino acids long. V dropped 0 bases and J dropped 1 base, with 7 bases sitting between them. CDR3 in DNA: TGTGCCAGCAGCTTGGACAGGTGGAACACTGAAGCTTTCTTT. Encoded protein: CASSLDRWNTEAFF.

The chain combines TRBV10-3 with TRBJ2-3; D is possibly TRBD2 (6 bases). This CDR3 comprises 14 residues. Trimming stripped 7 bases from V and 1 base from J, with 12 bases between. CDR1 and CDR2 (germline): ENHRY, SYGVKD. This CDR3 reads CAINPGVGTDTQYF. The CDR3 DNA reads TGTGCCATCAATCCGGGAGTGGGCACAGATACGCAGTATTTT.

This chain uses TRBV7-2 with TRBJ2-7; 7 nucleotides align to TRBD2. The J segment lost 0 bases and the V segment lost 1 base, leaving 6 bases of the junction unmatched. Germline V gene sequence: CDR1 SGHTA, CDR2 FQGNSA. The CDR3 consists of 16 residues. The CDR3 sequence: CASSLVGGSSSYEQYF. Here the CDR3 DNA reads TGTGCCAGCAGCTTAGTGGGAGGGTCTAGCTCCTACGAGCAGTACTTC.

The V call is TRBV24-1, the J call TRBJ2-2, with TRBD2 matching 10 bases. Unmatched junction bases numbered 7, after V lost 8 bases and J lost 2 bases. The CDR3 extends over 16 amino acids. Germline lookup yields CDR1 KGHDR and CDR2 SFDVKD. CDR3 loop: CATTPGLADNTGELFF. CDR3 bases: TGTGCCACCACCCCTGGACTAGCGGACAACACCGGGGAGCTGTTTTTT.

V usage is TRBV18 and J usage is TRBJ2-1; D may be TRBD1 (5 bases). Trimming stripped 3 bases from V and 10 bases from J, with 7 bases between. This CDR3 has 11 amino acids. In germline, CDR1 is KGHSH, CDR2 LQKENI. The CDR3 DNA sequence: TGTGCCAGCTCACCGACAGAAGAGCAGTTCTTC. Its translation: CASSPTEEQFF.

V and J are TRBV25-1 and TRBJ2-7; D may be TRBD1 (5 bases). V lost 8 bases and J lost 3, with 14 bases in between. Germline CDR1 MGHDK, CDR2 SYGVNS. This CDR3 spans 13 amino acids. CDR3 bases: TGTGCCAGCCCCCGGTGCAGGGACTACGAGCAGTACTTC. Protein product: CASPRCRDYEQYF.

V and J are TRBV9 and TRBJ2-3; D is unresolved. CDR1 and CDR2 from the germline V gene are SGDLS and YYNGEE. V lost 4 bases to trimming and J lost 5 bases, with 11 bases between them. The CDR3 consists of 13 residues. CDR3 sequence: CASSPRIGDTQYF. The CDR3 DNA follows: TGTGCCAGCAGCCCGCGGATCGGAGATACGCAGTATTTT.

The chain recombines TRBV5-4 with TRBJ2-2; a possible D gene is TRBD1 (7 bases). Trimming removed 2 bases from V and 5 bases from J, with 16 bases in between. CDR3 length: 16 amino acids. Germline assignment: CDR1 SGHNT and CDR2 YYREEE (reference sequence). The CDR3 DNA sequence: TGTGCCAGCAGCTTTGCGGGACAGATGGGGACCGGGGAGCTGTTTTTT. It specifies CASSFAGQMGTGELFF.

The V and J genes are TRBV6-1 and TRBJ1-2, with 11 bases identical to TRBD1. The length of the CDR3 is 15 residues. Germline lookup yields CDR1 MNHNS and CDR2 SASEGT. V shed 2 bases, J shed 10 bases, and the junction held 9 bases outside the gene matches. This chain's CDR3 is CASSELGQGGWDYTF. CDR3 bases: TGTGCCAGCAGTGAATTGGGACAGGGGGGTTGGGACTACACCTTC.

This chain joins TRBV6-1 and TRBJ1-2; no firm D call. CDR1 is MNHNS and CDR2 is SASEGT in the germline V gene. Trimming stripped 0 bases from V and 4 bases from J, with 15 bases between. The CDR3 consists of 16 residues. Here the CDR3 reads CASSEAGGVPIYGYTF. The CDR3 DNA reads TGTGCCAGCAGTGAAGCGGGAGGCGTTCCTATCTATGGCTACACCTTC.